This T cell receptor (beta chain) was sequenced in a study of CD8 T cells in ankylosing spondylitis. This clonotype was seen a few times. Its antigen is unknown. CDR1 and CDR2 (germline): LGHDT, YNNKEL (reference sequence). With V trimmed by 4 bases and J by 2 bases, 12 bases remained unmatched. This CDR3 has 19 residues. Each CDR3 protein is one row after TCRdb ran MiXCR on the 5' RACE reads. The sample gives hundreds of thousands of distinct CDR3 sequences, 25% to 30% of which show up once; roughly 0.9% is in the top ten. General observations from the study: Several highly homologous variants formed a TCR beta motif that appeared characteristic of ankylosing spondylitis blood. Matched synovial fluid from ankylosing spondylitis patients was reported to be enriched for disease-linked clones. Some motif variants had been reported before (in reactive arthritis synovial fluid and blood).

The chain carries TRBV3-1 and TRBJ2-5; 14 bases are shared with TRBD2. Sequencing input: blood, either unsorted or a sorted T cell fraction (not recorded which). This receptor was taken from a male donor with ankylosing spondylitis. CDR3 sequence reads: CASSLAGTSGSLGQETQYF. As DNA, the CDR3 is TGTGCCAGCAGCCTAGCTGGGACTAGCGGGAGTTTGGGTCAAGAGACCCAGTACTTC.